Each of the 11 T cell receptor beta chains below was sequenced from the same sample in a study of CD8 T cells in Susac syndrome. After extraction with the RNeasy kit, about 0.5 to 1 ug of the RNA was reverse transcribed using random hexamers. TCRdb re-called the immunoSEQ multiplex PCR reads through MiXCR, storing one row per CDR3 protein. Of about 170,000 distinct CDR3 sequences in the sample, over 85% were seen once. Sequences were obtained from CD4+ T cells from PBMCs. The receptors originated from a human donor with multiple sclerosis.

V and J are TRBV7-3 and TRBJ2-1; TRBD2 matches 9 bases. CDR1 and CDR2 (germline): SGHTA, FQGTGA. This CDR3 has 15 residues. V was pared by 5 bases and J by 6 bases, with 8 bases of the junction left unmatched. CDR3 amino acids: CASSRRLAETNEQFF. As DNA, the CDR3 is TGTGCCAGCAGCCGACGACTAGCGGAGACCAATGAGCAGTTCTTC.

V gene TRBV9 combines with J gene TRBJ1-5; maybe TRBD1 (5 bases). CDR1 is SGDLS, CDR2 YYNGEE, per germline. CDR3 length: 15 residues. V was clipped by 1 base and J by 0 bases, with 8 bases between them. The CDR3, as DNA: TGTGCCAGCAGCGTACAGGGACTTAGCAATCAGCCCCAGCATTTT. Its protein product is CASSVQGLSNQPQHF.

The genes are TRBV12-3 or TRBV12-4 and TRBJ1-5; D remains unclear. With 5 bases removed from V and 7 bases from J, the gap between germline ends came to 9 bases. This CDR3 has 12 residues. CDR3 protein: CASSPASQPQHF. In DNA form, the CDR3 reads TGTGCCAGCAGTCCCGCGTCCCAGCCCCAGCATTTT.

The chain employs TRBV6-9 and TRBJ2-3, with no clear D. Trimming left V 7 bases short and J 2 bases short, with 10 bases between. The germline CDR1 and CDR2 sequences are MNHGY and SVAAGI. The CDR3 spans 13 residues. The CDR3 nucleotides read TGTGCCAGCACCCATAAGACCACAGATACGCAGTATTTT. Translated: CASTHKTTDTQYF.

V gene TRBV28 combines with J gene TRBJ2-7; D is possibly TRBD2 (7 bases). V shed 5 bases and J shed 3 bases, with 23 bases lying between them. Germline V gene data show CDR1 as MDHEN and CDR2 as SYDVKM. This CDR3 has 17 residues. Here the CDR3 reads CASSPSTGGGLSYEQYF. CDR3 DNA: TGTGCCAGCAGTCCGTCGACCGGAGGGGGACTAAGCTACGAGCAGTACTTC.

The rearrangement uses TRBV12-3 or TRBV12-4 and TRBJ2-6; TRBD1 is a possible D gene (5 bases). The CDR3 covers 14 residues. Between the trimmed V and J ends, which lost 9 bases and 0 bases, there was a span of 9 bases. The CDR3 DNA reads TGTGCCAGTGACAGTAACTCTGGGGCCAACGTCCTGACTTTC. Translated, it gives CASDSNSGANVLTF.

The J gene is TRBJ2-1, the V gene TRBV7-2; a weak D match, TRBD1 (5 bases). The CDR3 spans 15 residues. Looked up from germline, CDR1 is SGHTA and CDR2 is FQGNSA. Trimming stripped 1 base from V and 7 bases from J, with 14 bases between. Here the CDR3 reads CASSLVGRDWNEQFF. The CDR3 DNA follows: TGTGCCAGCAGCTTAGTTGGCAGGGATTGGAATGAGCAGTTCTTC.

V is TRBV18 and J is TRBJ1-5; weak D call: TRBD1 (5 bases). The CDR3 contains 12 residues. Trimming pared 9 bases from V and 5 bases from J, leaving 11 bases between. Germline CDR1 and CDR2: KGHSH and LQKENI. The CDR3 region has the DNA TGTGCCAGTACAGACAGACATCAGCCCCAGCATTTT. This sequence encodes CASTDRHQPQHF.

The chain joins TRBV25-1 to TRBJ2-5; TRBD1 or TRBD2 may be the D gene (6 bases each). CDR1 is MGHDK, CDR2 SYGVNS, per germline. Trimming left V 3 bases short and J 5 bases short, with 13 bases between. The length of the CDR3 is 14 residues. The chain's CDR3 is CASSDPGALETQYF. The CDR3 nucleotides read TGTGCCAGCAGTGATCCGGGGGCCCTGGAGACCCAGTACTTC.

In the case of this clonotype: At one of its ends the junction is not consistent with the germline gene, which may arise from a read error. The chain links TRBV12-3 or TRBV12-4 to TRBJ1-2; D gene uncertain. The length of the CDR3 is 11 residues. The CDR3 sequence is CASSLSGPPFF. The CDR3 DNA is TGTGCCAGCAGTCTCTCGGGCCCTCCTTTCTTC.

The J gene is TRBJ2-2, the V gene TRBV24-1; D is perhaps TRBD1 or TRBD2 (5 bases each). Deletions cut 2 bases from V and 2 bases from J, with 14 bases between. The CDR3 is 17 amino acids. Germline V gene lookup returns CDR1 KGHDR and CDR2 SFDVKD. The CDR3 protein is CATSDYKPGPNTGELFF. CDR3 nucleotides: TGTGCCACCAGTGATTACAAACCGGGACCAAACACCGGGGAGCTGTTTTTT.